This TCR beta chain is from a study of early T cells in non-severe SARS-CoV-2 infection. The wider study: Sequencing was performed on bulk RNA from unsorted whole blood, leaving chains unpaired.

Germline CDR1 and CDR2: DFQATT and SNEGSKA (reference sequence). This CDR3 spans 15 amino acids. Trimming at V came to 2 bases and at J to 1 base, leaving 5 bases not matched to a gene. TCRdb used MiXCR to reprocess the 5' RACE reads, holding one entry per CDR3 protein. The sample records some 57,000 distinct CDR3 sequences, about 13% being singletons. This clonotype was counted between two and nine times. Its antigen is not known. General observations from the study: VDJdb matching favored anti-spike CD8 responses, missing private and CD4 specificities.

J is TRBJ2-3 and V is TRBV20-1; 8 nucleotides line up with TRBD2. Sample: whole blood. This clonotype was sampled from an adult who was a healthcare worker with PCR-confirmed SARS-CoV-2 infection or an uninfected control (not recorded which). The CDR3 here is CSARQRGSGTDTQYF. DNA of the CDR3: TGCAGTGCTAGACAGCGGGGGAGCGGCACAGATACGCAGTATTTT.